These 5 T cell receptor beta chains originate from one sample sequenced in a study of T-cell reconstitution after alpha-beta-depleted transplantation in children. Preparation of the TCRbeta library was carried out with unique molecular identifiers. TCRdb processed the PCR reads anew with MiXCR; each CDR3 protein has one entry. This table holds roughly 500,000 distinct CDR3 sequences, about a sixth found once. The sample consisted of PBMCs from the stem cell graft donor, taken from the stem cell graft. All receptors come from a human donor who donated a stem cell graft to a child with acute lymphoblastic leukemia.

This clonotype was detected a few times. The rearrangement joins TRBV2 to TRBJ1-5; no definite D call. The CDR3 contains 14 residues. The germline V and J ends were trimmed by 1 base and 5 bases, with 9 bases remaining between them. Looked up from germline, CDR1 is SNHLY and CDR2 is FYNNEI. For the CDR3, the DNA is TGTGCCAGCAGTGAAGAGGGCAGATATCAGCCCCAGCATTTT. It is translated as CASSEEGRYQPQHF.

This clonotype was observed a few times. The chain recombines TRBV29-1 with TRBJ2-1; 8 nucleotides match TRBD2. The V gene end was trimmed by 6 bases and the J gene end by 4 bases; junction bases not matched to a gene: 8. The CDR3 loop spans 14 amino acids. Germline lookup yields CDR1 SQVTM and CDR2 ANQGSEA. The CDR3 DNA follows: TGCAGCGTCGTGCGGGAGGATAGGTACAATGAGCAGTTCTTC. This translates into CSVVREDRYNEQFF.

This clonotype was detected only a few times. The chain is built from TRBV5-1 and TRBJ1-4; D is unclear. Trimming removed 0 bases from V and 0 bases from J, with 18 bases in between. Looked up from germline, CDR1 is SGHRS and CDR2 is YFSETQ. The CDR3 contains 19 residues. CDR3 coding DNA: TGCGCCAGCAGCTTGGCGGCAGGAGGGCGGTCCGCAACTAATGAAAAACTGTTTTTT. This sequence encodes CASSLAAGGRSATNEKLFF.

This clonotype came up a few times. CDR3 residues: CASSLVFVWDEQYF. As DNA, the CDR3 is TGCGCCAGCAGCTTGGTCTTCGTATGGGACGAGCAGTACTTC. The V and J genes are TRBV5-1 and TRBJ2-7; D call uncertain. From germline, CDR1 is SGHRS and CDR2 YFSETQ. The V end lost 0 bases, the J end lost 5 bases, and 12 bases lay between the germline ends. The CDR3 runs to 14 residues. Complete variable domain (other parts from reference TRBV5-1 and TRBJ2-7): KAGVTQTPRYLIKTRGQQVTLSCSPISGHRSVSWYQQTPGQGLQFLFEYFSETQRNKGNFPGRFSGRQFSNSRSEMNVSTLELGDSALYLCASSLVFVWDEQYFGPGTRLTVT.

The genes are TRBV10-3 and TRBJ1-2, with D possibly matching TRBD1 (5 bases). Per germline, CDR1 ENHRY and CDR2 SYGVKD. Between the trimmed V and J ends, which lost 3 bases and 4 bases, there was a span of 15 bases. The CDR3 consists of 15 residues. The CDR3 loop reads CAISDILWDRYGYTF. CDR3 coding DNA: TGTGCCATCAGTGACATATTATGGGACCGCTATGGCTACACCTTC.